The 18 T cell receptor beta chains below were found in one sample sequenced in a study of CD8+CD57+ T cells in acquired aplastic anemia. Both TCR beta VDJ combination and CDR3 sequence profiling were carried out. Genomic DNA was the template for this profiling. Via MiXCR, TCRdb re-called the reads, giving one row per CDR3 protein. This sample has fewer than 150,000 distinct CDR3 sequences, with around 48% found just once. Sequencing was done on a sample of sorted CD4+, CD8+, or CD8+CD57+ T cells (not recorded which) from PBMCs. These receptors originate from a human donor in good health, serving as a control.

The V and J genes are TRBV2 and TRBJ1-4; 11 bases agree with TRBD1. This CDR3 is 15 amino acids long. J lost 8 bases, V lost 5 bases, and 7 bases had no gene match. The germline CDR1 and CDR2 sequences are SNHLY and FYNNEI. CDR3 in amino acids: CASSRPGQGVEKLFF. CDR3 nucleotide sequence: TGTGCCAGCAGTCGCCCGGGACAGGGGGTCGAAAAACTGTTTTTT.

This clonotype has ten or more counts. The chain uses TRBV19 and TRBJ2-7, with 14 bases lining up with TRBD2. Germline assignment: CDR1 LNHDA and CDR2 SQIVND (reference sequence). The CDR3 is made up of 17 amino acids. The trim removed 3 bases at V and 0 bases at J, leaving 4 bases unmatched. In nucleotides, the CDR3 is TGTGCCAGTAGTATCGCCGGGACTAGCGGGGGCTCCTACGAGCAGTACTTC. It codes for CASSIAGTSGGSYEQYF.

This rearrangement joins TRBV7-2 to TRBJ2-5, with D hard to call. The CDR3 totals 13 residues. Trimming stripped 1 base from V and 5 bases from J, with 8 bases between. CDR1 SGHTA and CDR2 FQGNSA come from the germline V gene. Here the CDR3 reads CASSLGYGETQYF. The CDR3 DNA sequence: TGTGCCAGCAGCTTAGGGTATGGGGAGACCCAGTACTTC.

This clonotype was picked up many times. The chain carries TRBV6-5 and TRBJ2-7; D is uncertain. The CDR3 is 12 residues long. With 4 bases removed from V and 3 bases from J, the gap between germline ends came to 7 bases. Germline V CDR1 and CDR2: MNHEY, SVGAGI. CDR3 bases: TGTGCCAGCAGTTTAACAGACTACGAGCAGTACTTC. As protein: CASSLTDYEQYF.

This clonotype was seen at least ten times. V gene TRBV27 combines with J gene TRBJ1-2, with D possibly matching TRBD1 (6 bases). Per the germline V gene, CDR1 is MNHEY and CDR2 is SMNVEV (reference sequence). Trimming removed 5 bases from V and 3 bases from J, with 19 bases in between. This CDR3 is 16 amino acids long. This CDR3 is CASSALGWGRDYGYTF. Here the CDR3 DNA reads TGTGCCAGCAGTGCCCTTGGTTGGGGGCGGGACTATGGCTACACCTTC.

This clonotype appeared many times. The chain's CDR3 is CASSVAFLAGGRRGYTF. DNA of the CDR3: TGTGCCAGCAGCGTAGCTTTTCTGGCGGGTGGTAGACGTGGCTACACCTTC. The V and J genes are TRBV9 and TRBJ1-2; D call uncertain. Germline loops: CDR1 SGDLS, CDR2 YYNGEE. This CDR3 comprises 17 residues. Trimming took off 0 bases at V and 7 bases at J, with 22 bases between the two ends.

The table lists this clonotype with many counts. The chain links TRBV20-1 to TRBJ1-1; 8 bases agree with TRBD1. The trim removed 2 bases at V and 1 base at J, leaving 12 bases unmatched. CDR1 is DFQATT, CDR2 SNEGSKA, per germline (reference sequence). The CDR3 consists of 17 residues. Written as DNA, the CDR3 is TGCAGTGCTAGACCTCGGGGACAGGCCCCCAGGAACACTGAAGCTTTCTTT. Its protein product is CSARPRGQAPRNTEAFF.

The chain couples TRBV7-8 to TRBJ1-5, with TRBD1 identical over 7 bases. Germline lookup yields CDR1 SGHVS and CDR2 FQNEAQ. J lost 1 base, V lost 1 base, and 1 base had no gene match. The CDR3 extends over 15 amino acids. CDR3 bases: TGTGCCAGCAGCTTAGACAGGGGAAGCAATCAGCCCCAGCATTTT. Translating gives CASSLDRGSNQPQHF.

This clonotype was counted ten times or more. The chain employs TRBV7-9 and TRBJ1-1, with D tentatively TRBD1 (5 bases). Germline values: CDR1 SEHNR, CDR2 FQNEAQ (reference sequence). Between the trimmed V and J ends, which lost 3 bases and 10 bases, there was a span of 9 bases. This CDR3 has 11 amino acids. This chain's CDR3 is CASSFGHSAFF. CDR3 nucleotides: TGTGCCAGCAGCTTTGGACATTCAGCTTTCTTT.

The rearrangement uses TRBV29-1 and TRBJ1-2; tentative D call: TRBD1 (6 bases). Per germline, CDR1 SQVTM and CDR2 ANQGSEA. This CDR3 comprises 14 residues. Trimming took off 5 bases at V and 5 bases at J, with 18 bases between the two ends. CDR3 protein: CSVIPETGGYGYTF. The CDR3 region has the DNA TGCAGCGTTATACCAGAGACAGGCGGGTATGGCTACACCTTC.

The gene calls are TRBV5-1 and TRBJ1-4; 8 bases are shared with TRBD1. V trimming: 4 bases; J trimming: 11 bases; junction bases outside the gene matches: 16. This CDR3 contains 16 residues. Germline CDR1 and CDR2: SGHRS and YFSETQ. This chain's CDR3 is CASSQQGDTEGGKLFF. CDR3 coding DNA: TGCGCCAGCAGCCAACAGGGGGACACCGAGGGTGGTAAACTGTTTTTT.

This clonotype was recorded many times. The V call is TRBV20-1, the J call TRBJ2-1; D tentatively reads TRBD1 or TRBD2 (5 bases each). The CDR3 has 16 amino acids. V shed 1 base and J shed 5 bases, with 18 bases lying between them. Germline V lookup: CDR1 DFQATT, CDR2 SNEGSKA (reference sequence). The CDR3 DNA sequence: TGCAGTGCTAGAGGAGGGGCAGCTCGAGCCAACAATGAGCAGTTCTTC. Residues: CSARGGAARANNEQFF.

This chain uses TRBV9 with TRBJ1-2; 10 bases align to TRBD1. Germline assignment: CDR1 SGDLS and CDR2 YYNGEE. The CDR3 has 15 amino acids. J gave up 5 bases and V 2 bases, and 6 bases lay outside the gene matches. This CDR3 is CASSVMPGQGYGYTF. The CDR3 DNA is TGTGCCAGCAGCGTCATGCCGGGACAGGGGTATGGCTACACCTTC.

Turning to this clonotype: This may be a read error, as it is one base from a much larger clone. J is TRBJ2-3 and V is TRBV10-3; possibly TRBD2 for D (7 bases). Germline values: CDR1 ENHRY, CDR2 SYGVKD. CDR3 length equals 17 residues. Trimming cost V 10 bases and J 0 bases, with 23 bases left between them. The CDR3 is CASRESVAGASTDTQYF. For the CDR3, the DNA is TGTGCCAGCAGGGAGTCCGTGGCGGGGGCTAGCACAGATACGCAGTATTTT.

This clonotype has a count of ten or more. CDR3 residues: CASSYETANYGYTF. CDR3 DNA: TGTGCCAGCTCTTACGAGACAGCTAACTATGGCTACACCTTC. The chain recombines TRBV18 with TRBJ1-2, with D possibly matching TRBD1 (5 bases). Germline V gives CDR1 KGHSH, CDR2 LQKENI. V dropped 6 bases and J dropped 0 bases, with 11 bases sitting between them. The CDR3 is 14 amino acids.

This clonotype was seen many times. V is TRBV2 and J is TRBJ2-7, with 11 bases aligning to TRBD2. The V gene end was trimmed by 7 bases and the J gene end by 4 bases; junction bases not matched to a gene: 3. CDR1 and CDR2 from the germline V gene are SNHLY and FYNNEI. The CDR3 has 13 residues. CDR3 region: CASMLAGGYEQYF. CDR3 nucleotide sequence: TGTGCCAGCATGCTAGCGGGAGGATACGAGCAGTACTTC.

This clonotype was seen at least ten times. J is TRBJ2-7 and V is TRBV9; D call uncertain. The length of the CDR3 is 13 residues. Trimming shortened V by 0 bases and J by 3 bases, and 7 bases separated the two germline ends. Per the germline V gene, CDR1 is SGDLS and CDR2 is YYNGEE. This CDR3 is CASSVGPYYEQYF. CDR3 sequence (DNA): TGTGCCAGCAGCGTAGGTCCCTACTACGAGCAGTACTTC.

The genes are TRBV7-3 and TRBJ1-6; weak D call: TRBD1 (5 bases). V was shortened by 2 bases and J by 8 bases, with 13 bases between the two germline ends. The CDR3 covers 15 residues. CDR1 is SGHTA and CDR2 is FQGTGA in the germline V gene. The CDR3 DNA is TGTGCCAGCAGCTTATCGGCGGGGGGGGATTCACCCCTCCACTTT. Its translation: CASSLSAGGDSPLHF.